The 16 T cell receptor beta chains in this list originate from one sample, sequenced in a study of blood T cell repertoires in COVID-19. TCRdb keeps only in-frame clones here, not all; method: immunoSEQ multiplex PCR. The sample gives 250,000 to 350,000 clones, approximately 90% of which show up once; around 12% is in the top ten. Sequencing used peripheral blood. These receptors all stem from a woman aged 55-69 years with acute or convalescent COVID-19.

The V gene is TRBV5-4, the J gene TRBJ2-4; possible D gene TRBD1, 6 bases. Germline V lookup: CDR1 SGHNT, CDR2 YYREEE (reference sequence). V dropped 4 bases and J dropped 0 bases, with 11 bases sitting between them. CDR3 length equals 15 residues. CDR3: CASSRTDLAKNIQYF. The CDR3 DNA reads as TGTGCCAGCAGCCGGACAGACCTAGCCAAAAACATTCAGTACTTC.

This chain connects TRBV18 to TRBJ2-7; TRBD2 is a possible D gene (5 bases). Germline V gene lookup returns CDR1 KGHSH and CDR2 LQKENI. CDR3 size: 15 residues. The ends were cut back, 3 bases at V and 4 bases at J, with 16 bases in the middle. As DNA, the CDR3 is TGTGCCAGCTCACCCCCATCTGGACTGACATACGAGCAGTACTTC. Protein product: CASSPPSGLTYEQYF.

The rearrangement uses TRBV19 and TRBJ1-2; unclear D gene. Germline V gene data show CDR1 as LNHDA and CDR2 as SQIVND (reference sequence). Trimming took 10 bases from V and 1 from J, leaving 10 bases between them. The CDR3 totals 12 residues. CDR3 sequence (DNA): TGTGCCACCCAGGCTAATAACTATGGCTACACCTTC. Amino acids: CATQANNYGYTF.

The chain links TRBV19 to TRBJ1-1; D remains unclear. The CDR3 contains 13 residues. Trimming cost V 9 bases and J 1 base, with 12 bases left between them. CDR1 is LNHDA, CDR2 SQIVND, per germline (reference sequence). The CDR3 DNA follows: TGTGCCAGCCTCAAGACTGGGAACACTGAAGCTTTCTTT. This translates into CASLKTGNTEAFF. Full variable domain (outside the CDR3, taken from reference TRBV19 and TRBJ1-1): DGGITQSPKYLFRKEGQNVTLSCEQNLNHDAMYWYRQDPGQGLRLIYYSQIVNDFQKGDIAEGYSVSREKKESFPLTVTSAQKNPTAFYLCASLKTGNTEAFFGQGTRLTVV.

The chain carries TRBV5-6 and TRBJ1-2; no definite D call. V dropped 1 base and J dropped 4 bases, with 14 bases sitting between them. The CDR3 spans 15 residues. Germline V gene lookup returns CDR1 SGHDT and CDR2 YYEEEE. The CDR3: CASSLKRGIGYGYTF. The CDR3 bases are TGTGCCAGCAGCTTGAAACGAGGTATAGGCTATGGCTACACCTTC.

V gene TRBV21-1 combines with J gene TRBJ2-7; TRBD1 is the table's D call and was not checked against the DNA. TRBV21-1 is assigned pseudogene status. The CDR3 is 14 residues long. In nucleotides, the CDR3 is TGTGCCAGCAGCACGGGAGGCAGGGGGCTCGAGCAGTACTTC. The encoded protein is CASSTGGRGLEQYF.

V gene TRBV3-1 (or the pseudogene TRBV3-2) combines with J gene TRBJ1-2; D not resolved. The V and J ends lost 2 bases and 4 bases respectively, with 20 bases between them. Per the germline V gene, CDR1 is LGHDT and CDR2 is YNNKEL (reference sequence). The CDR3 is 17 amino acids. CDR3 sequence (DNA): TGTGCCAGCAGCCAAACTCACCCTGGTACAGCCCGCTATGGCTACACCTTC. It yields the protein CASSQTHPGTARYGYTF.

V is TRBV5-5 and J is TRBJ1-5, with a tentative D call TRBD1 (6 bases). The CDR3 consists of 15 residues. CDR1 SGHKS and CDR2 YYEKEE come from the germline V gene (reference sequence). Trimming took 1 base from V and 6 from J, leaving 14 bases between them. The CDR3 coding sequence is TGTGCCAGCAGCTTGATGGGGGGGGCAAGTCAGCCCCAGCATTTT. Protein sequence: CASSLMGGASQPQHF.

The genes are TRBV29-1 and TRBJ2-7, with D maybe TRBD2 (6 bases). In germline, CDR1 is SQVTM, CDR2 ANQGSEA. V lost 8 bases and J lost 1, with 24 bases in between. This CDR3 spans 16 amino acids. DNA for the CDR3: TGCAGCATCGAAGGGGATGGTAGCGGCCTTTCCTACGAGCAGTACTTC. Its translation: CSIEGDGSGLSYEQYF.

This clone occurred once. The CDR3 DNA reads as TGTGCCAGCAGCTTAAGGGGTCTGTCCTCTGGAAACACCATATATTTT. As protein: CASSLRGLSSGNTIYF. The chain recombines TRBV27 with TRBJ1-3; D may be TRBD1 (5 bases). Trimming took off 6 bases at V and 0 bases at J, with 15 bases between the two ends. This CDR3 has 16 residues. In germline, CDR1 is MNHEY, CDR2 SMNVEV (reference sequence).

The chain links TRBV9 to TRBJ1-1; 9 nucleotides match TRBD1. V was pared by 4 bases and J by 0 bases, with 10 bases of the junction left unmatched. The CDR3 consists of 17 residues. CDR1 SGDLS and CDR2 YYNGEE come from the germline V gene. The CDR3: CASSPDGTGIVNTEAFF. The CDR3 coding sequence is TGTGCCAGCAGCCCGGACGGGACAGGGATTGTGAACACTGAAGCTTTCTTT.

The chain joins TRBV6-2 or TRBV6-3 to TRBJ1-1, with 7 bases aligning to TRBD1. Trimming removed 0 bases from V and 1 base from J; junction bases left unmatched: 5. The germline V gene encodes CDR1 MNHEY and CDR2 SVGEGT. This CDR3 is built from 16 residues. The DNA of the CDR3 is TGTGCCAGCAGTTACTCCCCGGACAGGTCGAACACTGAAGCTTTCTTT. Residues: CASSYSPDRSNTEAFF.

The sample holds a few counts of this clone. The chain has TRBV5-1 and TRBJ1-1; 8 bases line up with TRBD1. Unmatched junction bases numbered 7, after V lost 0 bases and J lost 0 bases. CDR3 length: 17 amino acids. Germline loops: CDR1 SGHRS, CDR2 YFSETQ. The CDR3 is CASSLGDRGSVNTEAFF. The CDR3 nucleotides read TGCGCCAGCAGCTTGGGAGACAGGGGCTCCGTGAACACTGAAGCTTTCTTT.

This chain links TRBV20-1 with TRBJ2-7, with 9 bases lining up with TRBD1. Germline values: CDR1 DFQATT, CDR2 SNEGSKA (reference sequence). The CDR3 runs to 15 residues. V dropped 3 bases and J dropped 4; count of bases not matched to a gene: 10. CDR3 DNA sequence: TGCAGTGCTAGTCTGCCCGGGACAGGGTCTTACGAGCAGTACTTC. Translating it yields CSASLPGTGSYEQYF.

The chain is built from TRBV6-5 and TRBJ1-2, with TRBD1 identical over 12 bases. This CDR3 has 12 residues. Germline V gene data show CDR1 as MNHEY and CDR2 as SVGAGI. Losses at the gene ends were 8 bases for V and 7 bases for J; bases not matched to a gene: 2. The CDR3 nucleotides are TGTGCCAGCGGGACAGGGGGCCTTGGCTACACCTTC. It translates to CASGTGGLGYTF.

V is TRBV6-5 and J is TRBJ2-7; a possible D gene is TRBD1 (6 bases). The CDR3 runs to 14 residues. CDR1 and CDR2 (germline): MNHEY, SVGAGI. Trimming left V 5 bases short and J 3 bases short, with 14 bases between. CDR3 sequence (DNA): TGTGCCAGCAGTCCTGGGACACAGAACTACGAGCAGTACTTC. Protein product: CASSPGTQNYEQYF.